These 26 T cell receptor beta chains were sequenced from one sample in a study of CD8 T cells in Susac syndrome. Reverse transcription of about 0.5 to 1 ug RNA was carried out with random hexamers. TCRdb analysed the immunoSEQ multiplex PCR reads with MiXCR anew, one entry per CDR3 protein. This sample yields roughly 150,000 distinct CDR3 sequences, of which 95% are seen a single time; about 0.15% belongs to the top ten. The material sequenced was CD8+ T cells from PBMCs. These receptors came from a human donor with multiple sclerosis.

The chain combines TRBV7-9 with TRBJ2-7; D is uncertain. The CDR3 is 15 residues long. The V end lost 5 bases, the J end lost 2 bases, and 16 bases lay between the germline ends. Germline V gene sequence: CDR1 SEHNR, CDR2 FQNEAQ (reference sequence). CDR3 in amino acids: CASSAENGPAYEQYV. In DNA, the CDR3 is TGTGCCAGCAGCGCGGAAAACGGACCAGCCTACGAGCAGTACGTC.

The CDR3 nucleotides are TGTGCCAGTAGTATATCCGGGGGCAGGACTGAAGCTTTCTTT. The encoded protein is CASSISGGRTEAFF. This sequence joins TRBV19 and TRBJ1-1, with D perhaps TRBD1 (6 bases). This CDR3 comprises 14 residues. Germline V lookup: CDR1 LNHDA, CDR2 SQIVND (reference sequence). The V end lost 2 bases, the J end lost 5 bases, and 12 bases lay between the germline ends.

The CDR3 coding sequence is TGCAGTGCCCCCGGGGGGGAAGCTTTCTTT. Translation: CSAPGGEAFF. The rearrangement uses TRBV20-1 and TRBJ1-1; D perhaps matches TRBD1 (5 bases). The CDR3 runs to 10 residues. Germline V gene lookup returns CDR1 DFQATT and CDR2 SNEGSKA (reference sequence). The V and J ends lost 6 bases and 8 bases respectively, with 10 bases between them.

The CDR3 reads CASSLGTGGYEQYV. The CDR3 region has the DNA TGTGCCAGCAGTTTGGGGACAGGGGGCTACGAGCAGTACGTC. The chain has TRBV12-3 or TRBV12-4 and TRBJ2-7, with 11 bases that match TRBD1. This CDR3 has 14 amino acids. Trimming removed 3 bases from V and 3 bases from J; junction bases left unmatched: 1.

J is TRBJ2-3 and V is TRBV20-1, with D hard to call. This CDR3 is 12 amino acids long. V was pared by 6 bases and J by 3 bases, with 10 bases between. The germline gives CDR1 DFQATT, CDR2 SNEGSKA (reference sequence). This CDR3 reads CSARTPTDTQYF. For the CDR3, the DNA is TGCAGTGCCCGGACCCCTACAGATACGCAGTATTTT.

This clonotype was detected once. This CDR3 reads CSPREVAGNANEQFF. The CDR3 region has the DNA TGCAGTCCCAGGGAGGTAGCGGGTAATGCCAATGAGCAGTTCTTC. The V call is TRBV20-1, the J call TRBJ2-1, with 7 bases fitting TRBD2. Trimming took 8 bases from V and 6 from J; bases not matched to a gene: 16. This CDR3 is built from 15 residues. CDR1 DFQATT and CDR2 SNEGSKA come from the germline V gene (reference sequence).

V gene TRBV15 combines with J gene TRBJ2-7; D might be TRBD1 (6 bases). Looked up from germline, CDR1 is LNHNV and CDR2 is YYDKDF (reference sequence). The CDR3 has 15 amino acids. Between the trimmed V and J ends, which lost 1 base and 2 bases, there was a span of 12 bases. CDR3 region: CATSRVRQEAYEQYF. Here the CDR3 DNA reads TGTGCCACCAGCAGAGTAAGACAGGAGGCCTACGAGCAGTACTTC.

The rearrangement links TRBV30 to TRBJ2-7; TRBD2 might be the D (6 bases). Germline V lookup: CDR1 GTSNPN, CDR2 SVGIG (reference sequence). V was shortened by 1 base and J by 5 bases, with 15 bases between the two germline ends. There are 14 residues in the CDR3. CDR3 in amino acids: CAWSELGLLDEQYF. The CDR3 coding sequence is TGTGCCTGGAGTGAACTGGGACTCTTAGACGAGCAGTACTTC.

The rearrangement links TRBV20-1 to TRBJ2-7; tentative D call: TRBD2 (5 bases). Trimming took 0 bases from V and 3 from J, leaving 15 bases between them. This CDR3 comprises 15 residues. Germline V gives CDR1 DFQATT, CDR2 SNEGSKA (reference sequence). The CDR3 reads CSARDTRGRDYEQYV. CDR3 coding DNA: TGCAGTGCTAGAGATACTCGCGGGCGAGACTACGAGCAGTACGTC.

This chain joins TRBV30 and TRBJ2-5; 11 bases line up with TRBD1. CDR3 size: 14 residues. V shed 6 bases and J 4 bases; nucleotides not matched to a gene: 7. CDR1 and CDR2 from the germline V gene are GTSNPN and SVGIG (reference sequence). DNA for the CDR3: TGTGCCTGCCCTGGACAGGGGGCGGGAGAGACCCAGTACTTC. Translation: CACPGQGAGETQYF.

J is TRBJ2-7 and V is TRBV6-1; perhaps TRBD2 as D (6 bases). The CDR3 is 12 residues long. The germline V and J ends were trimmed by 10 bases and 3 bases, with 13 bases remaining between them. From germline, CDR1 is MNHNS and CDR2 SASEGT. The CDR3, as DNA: TGTGCCACCTCCGGGACTCTCTACGAGCAGTACGTC. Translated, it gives CATSGTLYEQYV.

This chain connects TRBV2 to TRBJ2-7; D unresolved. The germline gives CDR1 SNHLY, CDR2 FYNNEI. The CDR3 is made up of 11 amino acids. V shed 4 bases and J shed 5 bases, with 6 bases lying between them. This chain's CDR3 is CASSAWDEQYF. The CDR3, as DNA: TGTGCCAGCAGTGCATGGGACGAGCAGTACTTC.

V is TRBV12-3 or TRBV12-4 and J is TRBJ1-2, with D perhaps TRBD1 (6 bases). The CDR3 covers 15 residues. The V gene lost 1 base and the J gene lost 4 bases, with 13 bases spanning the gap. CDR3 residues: CASSLEEATGYGYTF. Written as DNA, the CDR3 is TGTGCCAGCAGTTTAGAAGAGGCGACAGGCTATGGCTACACCTTC.

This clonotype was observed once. The CDR3, as DNA: TGTGCCTGGGGGGACTCGGCAGGCTTGACAACTGGGGCCAACGTCCTGACTTTC. Translating gives CAWGDSAGLTTGANVLTF. The chain recombines TRBV30 with TRBJ2-6; tentatively, D is TRBD2 (6 bases). The ends were cut back, 5 bases at V and 2 bases at J, with 22 bases in the middle. The CDR3 extends over 18 amino acids. In germline, CDR1 is GTSNPN, CDR2 SVGIG (reference sequence).

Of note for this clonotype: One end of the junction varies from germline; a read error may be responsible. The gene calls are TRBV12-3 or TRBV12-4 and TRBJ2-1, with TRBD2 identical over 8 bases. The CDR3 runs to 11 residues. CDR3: CASSLSRGGVF. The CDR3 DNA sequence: TGTGCCAGCAGTTTAAGTCGGGGGGGCGTCTTC.

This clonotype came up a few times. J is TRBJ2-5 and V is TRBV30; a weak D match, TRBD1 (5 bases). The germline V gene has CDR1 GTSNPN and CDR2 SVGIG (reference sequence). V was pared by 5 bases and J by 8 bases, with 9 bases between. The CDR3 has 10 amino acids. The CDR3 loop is CAWEQATQYF. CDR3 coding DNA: TGTGCCTGGGAACAGGCAACCCAGTACTTC.

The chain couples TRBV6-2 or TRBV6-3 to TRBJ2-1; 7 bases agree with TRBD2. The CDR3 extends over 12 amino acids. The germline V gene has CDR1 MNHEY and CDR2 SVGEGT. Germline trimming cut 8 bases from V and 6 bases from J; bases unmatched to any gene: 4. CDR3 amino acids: CASGTTVNEQFF. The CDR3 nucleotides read TGTGCCAGCGGGACTACGGTCAATGAGCAGTTCTTC.

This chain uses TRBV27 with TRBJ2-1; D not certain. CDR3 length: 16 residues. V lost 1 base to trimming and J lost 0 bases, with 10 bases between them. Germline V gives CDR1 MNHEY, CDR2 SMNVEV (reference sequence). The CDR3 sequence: CASSLWSADSYNEQFF. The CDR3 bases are TGTGCCAGCAGTTTATGGTCTGCTGACTCCTACAATGAGCAGTTCTTC.

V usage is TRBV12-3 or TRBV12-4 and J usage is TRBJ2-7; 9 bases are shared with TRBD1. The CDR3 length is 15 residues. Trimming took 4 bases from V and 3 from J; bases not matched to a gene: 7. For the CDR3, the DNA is TGTGCCAGCAGTTCCCGAGGGGGACAGGGCTACGAGCAGTACTTC. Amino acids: CASSSRGGQGYEQYF.

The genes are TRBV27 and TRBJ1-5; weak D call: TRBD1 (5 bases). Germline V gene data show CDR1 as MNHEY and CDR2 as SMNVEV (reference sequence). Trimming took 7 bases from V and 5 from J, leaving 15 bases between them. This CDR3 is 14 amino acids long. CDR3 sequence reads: CASTVTRGDQPQHF. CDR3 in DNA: TGTGCCAGCACCGTGACGAGGGGAGATCAGCCCCAGCATTTT.

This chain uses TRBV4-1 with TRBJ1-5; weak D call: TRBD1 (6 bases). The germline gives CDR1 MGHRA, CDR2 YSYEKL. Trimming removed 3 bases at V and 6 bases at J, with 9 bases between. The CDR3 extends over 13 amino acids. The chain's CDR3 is CASSQRGSQPQHF. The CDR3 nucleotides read TGCGCCAGCAGCCAGAGGGGGTCTCAGCCCCAGCATTTT.

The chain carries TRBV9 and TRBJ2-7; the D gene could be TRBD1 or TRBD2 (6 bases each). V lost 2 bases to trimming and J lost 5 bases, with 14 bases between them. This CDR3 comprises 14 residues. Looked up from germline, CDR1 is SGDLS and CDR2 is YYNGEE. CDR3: CASSVEGGRDEQYF. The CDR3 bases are TGTGCCAGCAGCGTTGAGGGGGGCCGGGACGAGCAGTACTTC. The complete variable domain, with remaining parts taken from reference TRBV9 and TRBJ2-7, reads DSGVTQTPKHLITATGQRVTLRCSPRSGDLSVYWYQQSLDQGLQFLIQYYNGEERAKGNILERFSAQQFPDLHSELNLSSLELGDSALYFCASSVEGGRDEQYFGPGTRLTVT.

CDR3: CSVYRENGEQYF. The CDR3 DNA follows: TGCAGCGTGTACAGGGAGAATGGCGAGCAGTACTTC. The chain couples TRBV29-1 to TRBJ2-7; TRBD1 is a possible D gene (6 bases). Germline V gene lookup returns CDR1 SQVTM and CDR2 ANQGSEA. V was cut by 6 bases and J by 6 bases, with 15 bases left in between. The CDR3 contains 12 residues.

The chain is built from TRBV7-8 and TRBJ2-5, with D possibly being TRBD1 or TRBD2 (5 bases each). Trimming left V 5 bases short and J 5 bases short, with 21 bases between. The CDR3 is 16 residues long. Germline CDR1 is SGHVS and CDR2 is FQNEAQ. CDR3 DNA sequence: TGTGCCAGCAGCCGTTTAATTCCGGGGCCGAGGGAGACCCAGTACTTC. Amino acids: CASSRLIPGPRETQYF.

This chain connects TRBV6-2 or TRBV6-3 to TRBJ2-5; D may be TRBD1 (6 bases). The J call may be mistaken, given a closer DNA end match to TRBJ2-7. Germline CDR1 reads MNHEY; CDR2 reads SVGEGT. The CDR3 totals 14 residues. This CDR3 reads CASRPGTTGSEQYF. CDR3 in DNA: TGTGCCAGCAGACCAGGTACAACAGGGTCCGAGCAGTACTTC.

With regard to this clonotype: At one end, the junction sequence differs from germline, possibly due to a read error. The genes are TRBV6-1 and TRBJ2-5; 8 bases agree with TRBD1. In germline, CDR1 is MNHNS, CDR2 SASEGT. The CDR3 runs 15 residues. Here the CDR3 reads CASREETGVAETQYF. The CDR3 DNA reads TGTGCCAGCCGTGAGGAGACAGGGGTGGCAGAGACCCAGTACTTC.